Following are 18 T cell receptor beta chains from one sample sequenced in a study of shared clonotypes between healthy human individuals. TCRdb keeps only in-frame clones here, not all; method: immunoSEQ multiplex PCR. The sample includes approximately 1,000,000 clones, around 78% of them seen just once. The source material was memory CD4+ T cells from PBMCs. The subset was: CD45RA-negative fraction. The source of these receptors is a man in his late teens or twenties in good health. Some clones in this sample may be carry-over from other donors' samples.

To note about this clone: It is likely a read error: a sequence one base away is far more abundant. Other DNA sequences of this sample code for an identical CDR3. The chain couples TRBV29-1 to TRBJ2-1; the D is unclear. Trimming left V 3 bases short and J 0 bases short, with 9 bases between. The germline V gene encodes CDR1 SQVTM and CDR2 ANQGSEA. The CDR3 has 14 amino acids. CDR3 residues: CSVEWLYSYNEQFF. Written as DNA, the CDR3 is TGCAGCGTTGAGTGGCTTTACTCCTACAATGAGCAGTTCTTC.

This chain uses TRBV5-1 with TRBJ2-3; 12 bases are shared with TRBD2. Germline assignment: CDR1 SGHRS and CDR2 YFSETQ. The CDR3 is 21 amino acids. The V and J ends lost 0 bases and 7 bases, in that order; junction bases with no gene match: 21. The CDR3 region has the DNA TGCGCCAGCAGCTTGGCGTCGGGACTAGCGGGCCGTCCCGGAATAATGAATACGCAGTATTTT. Protein product: CASSLASGLAGRPGIMNTQYF.

The chain carries TRBV5-4 and TRBJ2-5; D is undetermined. Looked up from germline, CDR1 is SGHNT and CDR2 is YYREEE (reference sequence). The CDR3 contains 18 residues. V dropped 0 bases and J dropped 5 bases, with 23 bases sitting between them. CDR3: CASSLALCLPSQTETQYF. The DNA of the CDR3 is TGTGCCAGCAGCTTGGCCTTATGTTTACCATCGCAGACCGAGACCCAGTACTTC.

This clone was found once. V and J are TRBV5-1 and TRBJ2-7; 7 nucleotides line up with TRBD2. The germline V gene has CDR1 SGHRS and CDR2 YFSETQ. The J segment lost 6 bases and the V segment lost 3 bases, leaving 3 bases of the junction unmatched. CDR3 length equals 12 residues. CDR3 region: CASSWGGSEQYF. CDR3 DNA: TGCGCCAGCAGCTGGGGGGGTAGCGAGCAGTACTTC.

The chain has TRBV28 and TRBJ2-7; D uncertain. This CDR3 region has 14 residues. V lost 2 bases to trimming and J lost 0 bases, with 8 bases between them. The germline V gene has CDR1 MDHEN and CDR2 SYDVKM. CDR3: CASSLPTFSYEQYF. In nucleotides, the CDR3 is TGTGCCAGCAGTTTACCTACTTTCTCCTACGAGCAGTACTTC.

This clone has at least ten counts. The same CDR3 arises from other DNA sequences in this sample as well. This chain joins TRBV4-1 and TRBJ2-7, with 7 bases identical to TRBD1. The V and J ends lost 4 bases and 1 base, in that order; junction bases with no gene match: 4. The CDR3 totals 14 residues. Germline assignment: CDR1 MGHRA and CDR2 YSYEKL. The CDR3 region is CASSPRDSSYEQYF. The CDR3 DNA is TGCGCCAGCAGCCCCCGGGACAGTTCCTACGAGCAGTACTTC.

The chain employs TRBV4-1 and TRBJ2-1, with 8 bases aligning to TRBD1. Germline CDR1 MGHRA, CDR2 YSYEKL. This CDR3 is 15 amino acids long. Trimming removed 2 bases from V and 7 bases from J; junction bases left unmatched: 7. The CDR3 region is CASSQPRTGKNEQFF. The DNA of the CDR3 is TGCGCCAGCAGCCAACCCCGGACAGGGAAAAATGAGCAGTTCTTC.

V gene TRBV27 combines with J gene TRBJ2-3, with TRBD1 matching 7 bases. V dropped 5 bases and J dropped 0; count of bases not matched to a gene: 14. From germline, CDR1 is MNHEY and CDR2 SMNVEV (reference sequence). This CDR3 has 18 residues. The CDR3 is CASSPRVRDSYSTDTQYF. The DNA for the CDR3 is TGTGCCAGCAGTCCCCGGGTTCGGGACAGTTATAGCACAGATACGCAGTATTTT.

Concerning this clone: This same CDR3 is encoded by further DNA sequences in the sample. CDR3 bases: TGTGCCAGCTCACCCCGACAGGGAACCTACGAGCAGTACTTC. It translates to CASSPRQGTYEQYF. The V and J genes are TRBV18 and TRBJ2-7, with 7 positions matching TRBD1. The CDR3 has 14 residues. Per the germline V gene, CDR1 is KGHSH and CDR2 is LQKENI. The trim removed 3 bases at V and 2 bases at J, leaving 4 bases unmatched.

V is TRBV30 and J is TRBJ2-3; D call uncertain. Trimming cost V 2 bases and J 2 bases, with 14 bases left between them. The CDR3 spans 15 residues. Germline V gene sequence: CDR1 GTSNPN, CDR2 SVGIG (reference sequence). CDR3 DNA: TGTGCCTGGAGTATCGCAGGAGATTTCACAGATACGCAGTATTTT. Translating it yields CAWSIAGDFTDTQYF.

This chain joins TRBV5-1 and TRBJ1-3, with a possible D match to TRBD1 (6 bases). Between the trimmed V and J ends, which lost 4 bases and 0 bases, there was a span of 14 bases. CDR3 length: 16 residues. In germline, CDR1 is SGHRS, CDR2 YFSETQ. The CDR3 sequence is CASSPMGATSGNTIYF. CDR3 sequence (DNA): TGCGCCAGCAGCCCCATGGGGGCAACCTCTGGAAACACCATATATTTT. The full variable domain, in which reference TRBV5-1 and TRBJ1-3 provide the parts outside the CDR3, is KAGVTQTPRYLIKTRGQQVTLSCSPISGHRSVSWYQQTPGQGLQFLFEYFSETQRNKGNFPGRFSGRQFSNSRSEMNVSTLELGDSALYLCASSPMGATSGNTIYFGEGSWLTVV.

The rearrangement uses TRBV27 and TRBJ1-2; no definite D call. This CDR3 has 15 amino acids. Germline CDR1 MNHEY, CDR2 SMNVEV (reference sequence). Deletions cut 0 bases from V and 2 bases from J, with 10 bases between. CDR3 bases: TGTGCCAGCAGTTTATCGGCGATCTGGAACTATGGCTACACCTTC. It specifies CASSLSAIWNYGYTF.

The chain combines TRBV6-6 with TRBJ1-2; D unclear. This CDR3 comprises 12 residues. CDR1 and CDR2 (germline): MNHNY, SVGAGI (reference sequence). Trimming stripped 4 bases from V and 4 bases from J, with 7 bases between. The CDR3 sequence: CASSFTAYGYTF. The CDR3 coding sequence is TGTGCCAGCAGTTTTACCGCCTATGGCTACACCTTC.

The chain joins TRBV11-1 to TRBJ2-7, with TRBD2 matching 11 bases. V gave up 5 bases and J gave up 3 bases; unmatched junction bases: 3. The germline V gene encodes CDR1 SGHAT and CDR2 FQDESV (reference sequence). This CDR3 has 14 residues. CDR3: CASSAGTSGYEQYF. Here the CDR3 DNA reads TGTGCCAGCAGCGCCGGGACTAGCGGCTACGAGCAGTACTTC.

About this clone itself: A clone one base away is much larger, so this may be a read error. The V and J genes are TRBV7-2 and TRBJ1-1; no firm D call. Trimming removed 5 bases at V and 0 bases at J, with 7 bases between. The CDR3 has 13 amino acids. Germline CDR1 SGHTA, CDR2 FQGNSA. CDR3 sequence reads: CASSPTVNTEAFF. The CDR3 nucleotides read TGTGCCAGCAGCCCTACAGTGAACACTGAAGCTTTCTTT.

The rearrangement joins TRBV6-6 to TRBJ1-2; tentative D call: TRBD1 (5 bases). Per germline, CDR1 MNHNY and CDR2 SVGAGI (reference sequence). The CDR3 totals 14 residues. V shed 0 bases and J shed 8 bases, with 13 bases lying between them. Here the CDR3 reads CASSYSSQRGGYTF. CDR3 in DNA: TGTGCCAGCAGTTACTCCTCCCAGAGGGGAGGCTACACCTTC.

The chain uses TRBV30 and TRBJ1-3; D is undetermined. Germline loops: CDR1 GTSNPN, CDR2 SVGIG (reference sequence). The germline V and J ends were trimmed by 5 bases and 0 bases, with 14 bases remaining between them. The CDR3 has 15 residues. CDR3 bases: TGTGCCTGGGGCTTCCGGGATGCCTCTGGAAACACCATATATTTT. Protein: CAWGFRDASGNTIYF.

A few counts support this clone. The V and J genes are TRBV28 and TRBJ1-5, with 9 nucleotides matching TRBD1. CDR3 length: 14 amino acids. CDR1 is MDHEN and CDR2 is SYDVKM in the germline V gene. V lost 8 bases to trimming and J lost 6 bases; unmatched junction nucleotides: 8. The CDR3 here is CASWGDRVSQPQHF. In DNA form, the CDR3 reads TGTGCCAGCTGGGGGGACAGGGTCAGTCAGCCCCAGCATTTT.